This is a list of T cell receptor beta chains from one sample in a study of regulatory T cells in long-lasting Graves disease. MiXCR, applied by TCRdb to the multiplex PCR reads, yields one record per CDR3 protein. Here the sample spans about 470,000 distinct CDR3 sequences, 15% being singletons. This sample was also put to use in a study of T cells in Graves' hyperthyroidism and ophthalmopathy.

The sample in question was peripheral blood mononuclear cells (PBMCs), obtained at new diagnosis, from a patient treated with antithyroid drugs. The receptors originated from a woman in her twenties or thirties with Graves disease. CDR3s include the opening cysteine and the closing phenylalanine or tryptophan. A D gene is named only where the DNA matches it firmly. A clone size is listed for some rows: how often the clone was seen (once, few, many), or a class if it is expanded.

CDR3 length	J gene	V gene	D gene	clone size	CDR3 protein	CDR3 DNA
14	TRBJ2-5	TRBV20-1	TRBD2	many	CSAKTGTSSETQYF	TGCAGTGCTAAGACCGGGACTAGCAGCGAGACCCAGTACTTC
13	TRBJ1-4	TRBV6-4	TRBD1	few	CASSGNRGEKLFF	TGTGCCAGCAGTGGAAACAGGGGTGAAAAACTGTTTTTT
13	TRBJ2-1	TRBV6-1	-	many	CASRLSSYNEQFF	TGTGCCAGTCGGCTGAGCTCCTACAATGAGCAGTTCTTC
15	TRBJ2-2	TRBV20-1	-	-	CSARVPALNTGELFF	TGCAGTGCTAGGGTCCCTGCTCTCAACACCGGGGAGCTGTTTTTT
15	TRBJ2-3	TRBV9	-	few	CASSVGVTIPDTQYF	TGTGCCAGCAGCGTAGGTGTAACTATTCCAGATACGCAGTATTTT
13	TRBJ2-7	TRBV12-3/TRBV12-4	-	many	CASSLAQLYEQYF	TGTGCCAGCAGTTTAGCCCAGCTCTACGAGCAGTACTTC
16	TRBJ2-7	TRBV25-1	-	-	CASSEPPRQQSYEQYF	TGTGCCAGCAGTGAACCCCCGAGGCAACAATCCTACGAGCAGTACTTC
16	TRBJ2-3	TRBV24-1	TRBD1	-	CATSERTGPYTDTQYF	TGTGCCACCAGTGAACGGACAGGTCCGTACACAGATACGCAGTATTTT
15	TRBJ2-3	TRBV7-6	TRBD2	many	CASSLAGGVADTQYF	TGTGCCAGCAGCCTGGCGGGAGGTGTTGCAGATACGCAGTATTTT
17	TRBJ2-3	TRBV10-3	-	many	CAISESRKPRQADTQYF	TGTGCCATCAGTGAGTCCCGCAAGCCCCGGCAGGCAGATACGCAGTATTTT
15	TRBJ2-2	TRBV13	-	-	CASSLREGAAGELFF	TGCGCCAGCAGCTTGAGGGAAGGGGCCGCCGGGGAGCTGTTTTTT
14	TRBJ2-7	TRBV6-1	-	-	CASSPPYRTYKQYF	TGTGCCAGCAGTCCACCTTACAGGACCTACAAGCAGTACTTC
17	TRBJ2-4	TRBV4-1	-	-	CASSQGGARGLKNIQYF	TGCGCCAGCAGCCAAGGGGGGGCGAGGGGGCTAAAAAACATTCAGTACTTC
16	TRBJ2-2	TRBV2	TRBD2	few	CASSPWASGNTGELFF	TGTGCCAGCAGTCCCTGGGCTAGCGGGAACACCGGGGAGCTGTTTTTT
14	TRBJ2-7	TRBV14	-	many	CASSQDDGPYEQYF	TGTGCCAGCAGCCAAGATGACGGACCCTACGAGCAGTACTTC
19	TRBJ2-1	TRBV4-1	TRBD2	-	CASSQGRDQSGRSYNEQFF	TGCGCCAGCAGCCAAGGAAGGGATCAAAGCGGGAGATCCTACAATGAGCAGTTCTTC
14	TRBJ2-1	TRBV28	TRBD1	many	CASSLGTGIYEQFF	TGTGCCAGCAGTTTAGGGACAGGGATCTATGAGCAGTTCTTC
14	TRBJ1-6	TRBV3-1	-	few	CASSQEERPRGLHF	TGTGCCAGCAGCCAAGAGGAAAGGCCCCGCGGCCTCCACTTT
16	TRBJ2-7	TRBV5-4	-	-	CASGLTAGISPYEQYF	TGTGCCAGCGGCTTGACCGCGGGAATCTCTCCCTACGAGCAGTACTTC
13	TRBJ2-7	TRBV11-2	-	many	CASSRTQGYEQYF	TGTGCCAGCAGCCGTACACAGGGCTACGAGCAGTACTTC
15	TRBJ2-1	TRBV28	-	many	CASSLGGNTYNEQFF	TGTGCCAGCAGTTTGGGGGGCAACACATACAATGAGCAGTTCTTC
12	TRBJ1-2	TRBV11-3	-	many	CASSLASYGYTF	TGTGCCAGCAGCTTAGCCAGCTATGGCTACACCTTC